Listed below are T cell receptor beta chains from one sample, sequenced in a study of esophageal squamous cell carcinoma under preoperative chemotherapy. TCRdb analysed the PCR reads with MiXCR anew, one entry per CDR3 protein. The table records around 30,000 distinct CDR3 sequences, 50% to 60% of them present only once. Collection took place from a patient given preoperative chemotherapy. The receptors shown here come from a human donor with esophageal squamous cell carcinoma. The donor label of this sample is uncertain. The conserved cysteine and the conserved F or W are not part of the CDR3 here. A D gene is named only where the DNA matches it firmly.

TRBV6-2/TRBV6-3	TRBJ2-5	NA	ASSAGYGGRDQETQY
TRBV4-3	TRBJ2-1	TRBD2	ASSHVSGGAYNEQF
TRBV5-6	TRBJ1-1	NA	ASSLHFLTGNTEAF
TRBV20-1	TRBJ2-3	NA	SLGGDTDTQY
TRBV7-8	TRBJ1-2	NA	ASSLVTGTYGYT
TRBV7-3	TRBJ2-4	NA	ASSPSIGGTTEQY
TRBV6-4	TRBJ2-3	TRBD1	ASSDSRGPDTQY
TRBV12-3/TRBV12-4	TRBJ2-3	NA	ASSTTGRWAKNTQY
TRBV10-3	TRBJ2-3	NA	AGSGGRDDDTQY
TRBV6-1	TRBJ2-5	TRBD2	ASYREAGAQY
TRBV6-5	TRBJ2-6	NA	ASQFGNSGANVLT
TRBV11-3	TRBJ2-2	NA	ASSLGQQTGELF
TRBV7-2	NA	NA	GSSSGRWAAGEALT
TRBV6-5	TRBJ2-5	NA	ASSFASTYQETQY
TRBV20-1	TRBJ2-3	TRBD1	SASTAGGTGARTDTQY
TRBV12-3/TRBV12-4	TRBJ2-5	TRBD2	ASAGPGGGDQETQY
TRBV12-3/TRBV12-4	NA	NA	ASSATGVGATDTQY
TRBV11-3	TRBJ2-3	TRBD1	ASSFEAGTGAKNTQY
TRBV7-9	NA	NA	ASGAGMASTDTQY
TRBV7-2	NA	NA	ASSLEVTGPRDQNIQY
TRBV7-8	TRBJ2-5	NA	ASSRALGPATQH
TRBV12-3/TRBV12-4	TRBJ2-3	NA	ASRTTGGRSTETQY
TRBV12-3/TRBV12-4	TRBJ2-1	NA	ASSSTGLETQF
TRBV6-1	TRBJ2-5	TRBD1	ASTPWTGGKETQY
TRBV7-6	TRBJ2-5	TRBD2	AGSGGRDKETQY
TRBV12-3/TRBV12-4	TRBJ2-2	TRBD2	ASSPIAGGAKELF
TRBV19	TRBJ2-1	TRBD2	ASSMRRGGGDEQF
TRBV12-3/TRBV12-4	TRBJ2-1	TRBD2	ASSLGGTFDEQF
TRBV7-8	TRBJ2-4	NA	ASSNLALGAKNTQY
TRBV7-2	TRBJ2-1	NA	ASSLAAGRNEQF
TRBV7-2	TRBJ1-4	TRBD1	ASSFGQTGEKLF
TRBV6-1	TRBJ1-1	NA	ASSFSVGVPTEAF
TRBV6-1	TRBJ1-3	TRBD1	ASSANRGKVFGNTIY
TRBV7-2	TRBJ2-3	NA	ASSLGLQTVRSGELY
TRBV7-6	TRBJ2-5	TRBD2	ASSSGGFKDTQY
TRBV7-2	TRBJ2-5	TRBD2	ASSSGRGAPRESRY
TRBV7-9	TRBJ2-6	TRBD2	ASSPSGGGSGANVLT
TRBV12-3/TRBV12-4	TRBJ2-7	TRBD1	ASSFPTGGWYEQY
TRBV7-3	TRBJ2-3	TRBD2	ASSLKLGRGAKDTQY
TRBV7-8	TRBJ2-3	TRBD2	ASSFGGGGPETQY
TRBV6-5	TRBJ2-2	NA	ASSLEANTGELF
TRBV6-1	TRBJ2-5	TRBD1	ASTSSQGVPETQY
TRBV6-2/TRBV6-3	TRBJ2-3	TRBD1	ASSTGTGSTDTQY
TRBV7-8	TRBJ2-4	NA	ASRNLAGWPSNMQY
TRBV7-9	TRBJ2-3	TRBD2	GSSSGGGAQDTQY
TRBV10-3	NA	TRBD2	ASLAGESNEQY
TRBV12-3/TRBV12-4	TRBJ2-5	NA	ASRPQHQTTWY
TRBV7-3	TRBJ2-4	NA	GSGSGPGGPNIQY
TRBV7-3	TRBJ2-3	NA	GSGQGALGTDTQY
TRBV11-3	TRBJ2-3	TRBD1	ASSLMGQGYRSTDTQY
TRBV9	TRBJ1-3	NA	ASSPQAQYSGNTIY
TRBV12-3/TRBV12-4	TRBJ2-2	TRBD1	ASSSSRGLTGELF
TRBV11-2	TRBJ2-7	TRBD1	ASSRDPGQWTYEQY
TRBV7-6	TRBJ2-3	NA	ASSLAPADTDTQY
TRBV27	NA	TRBD2	ASRGRGRETQY
TRBV6-2/TRBV6-3	TRBJ2-5	NA	GREQNTQY
TRBV7-7	TRBJ2-3	NA	ASSLTSSTDTQY
TRBV10-3	TRBJ2-1	TRBD2	AISLTSGGYNEQF
TRBV7-8	TRBJ2-1	NA	ASHERGGFLGGELF
TRBV6-5	TRBJ1-1	NA	ASSYVSGNTEAF